This TCR beta chain originates from a study of T cells in Graves' hyperthyroidism and ophthalmopathy. The PBMCs were sourced from fresh peripheral blood (around 9.9 ml). Germline lookup yields CDR1 MDHEN and CDR2 SYDVKM. V dropped 4 bases and J dropped 3 bases, with 13 bases sitting between them. CDR3 length equals 15 residues. RNA transcripts gave rise to amplified TCR beta CDR3 regions. HTBI primers drove first-round RT-PCR of the TCR CDR3. MiXCR, run by TCRdb on the multiplex PCR reads, gives a single entry per CDR3 protein. The table lists 550,000 to 650,000 distinct CDR3 sequences, less than 15% of them singletons.

This chain links TRBV28 with TRBJ1-5; maybe TRBD1 (6 bases). Sequencing was performed on blood. The TCR originated in a woman in her 40s with Graves' hyperthyroidism. Here the CDR3 DNA reads TGTGCCAGCAGTTCCGGGACAACGGACAATCAGCCCCAGCATTTT. Translated, it gives CASSSGTTDNQPQHF.